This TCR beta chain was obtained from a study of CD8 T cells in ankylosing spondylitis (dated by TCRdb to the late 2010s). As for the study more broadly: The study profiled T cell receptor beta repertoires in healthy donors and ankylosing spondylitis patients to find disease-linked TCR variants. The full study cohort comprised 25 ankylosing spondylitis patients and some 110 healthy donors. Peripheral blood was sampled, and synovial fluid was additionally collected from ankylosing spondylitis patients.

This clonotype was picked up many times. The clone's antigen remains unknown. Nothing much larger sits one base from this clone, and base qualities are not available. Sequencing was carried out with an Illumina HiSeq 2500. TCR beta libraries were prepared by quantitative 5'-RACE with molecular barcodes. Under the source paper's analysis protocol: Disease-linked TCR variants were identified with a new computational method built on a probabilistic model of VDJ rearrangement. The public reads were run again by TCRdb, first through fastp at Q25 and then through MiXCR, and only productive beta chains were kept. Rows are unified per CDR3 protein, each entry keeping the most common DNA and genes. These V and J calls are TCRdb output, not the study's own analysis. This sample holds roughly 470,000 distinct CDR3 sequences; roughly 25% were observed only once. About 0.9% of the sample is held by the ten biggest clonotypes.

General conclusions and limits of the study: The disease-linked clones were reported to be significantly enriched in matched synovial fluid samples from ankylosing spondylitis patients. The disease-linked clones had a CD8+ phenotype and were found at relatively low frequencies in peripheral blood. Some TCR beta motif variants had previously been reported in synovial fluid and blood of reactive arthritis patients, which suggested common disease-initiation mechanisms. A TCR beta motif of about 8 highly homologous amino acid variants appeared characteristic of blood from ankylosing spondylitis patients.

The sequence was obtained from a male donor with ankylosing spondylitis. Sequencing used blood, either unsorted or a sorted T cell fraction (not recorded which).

For the CDR3, the sequence is CASSFAAGAEQFF. At the DNA level, the sequence is TGTGCCAGCAGCTTTGCCGCAGGGGCTGAGCAGTTCTTC. The sequence links TRBV11-2 to TRBJ2-1; a weak D assignment points to TRBD1 (6 bases agree). The CDR3, from cysteine to phenylalanine, totals 13 residues. Only CDR3 DNA remains: 39 bases, in frame from the first base. The germline V gene provides CDR1 SGHAT and CDR2 FQNNGV. Cut back by 3 bases and 9 bases, the V and J ends lie 12 bases apart. Joined to the reference TRBV11-2 and TRBJ2-1 proteins, this CDR3 gives the full variable domain: EAGVAQSPRYKIIEKRQSVAFWCNPISGHATLYWYQQILGQGPKLLIQFQNNGVVDDSQLPKDRFSAERLKGVDSTLKIQPAKLEDSAVYLCASSFAAGAEQFFGPGTRLTVL.